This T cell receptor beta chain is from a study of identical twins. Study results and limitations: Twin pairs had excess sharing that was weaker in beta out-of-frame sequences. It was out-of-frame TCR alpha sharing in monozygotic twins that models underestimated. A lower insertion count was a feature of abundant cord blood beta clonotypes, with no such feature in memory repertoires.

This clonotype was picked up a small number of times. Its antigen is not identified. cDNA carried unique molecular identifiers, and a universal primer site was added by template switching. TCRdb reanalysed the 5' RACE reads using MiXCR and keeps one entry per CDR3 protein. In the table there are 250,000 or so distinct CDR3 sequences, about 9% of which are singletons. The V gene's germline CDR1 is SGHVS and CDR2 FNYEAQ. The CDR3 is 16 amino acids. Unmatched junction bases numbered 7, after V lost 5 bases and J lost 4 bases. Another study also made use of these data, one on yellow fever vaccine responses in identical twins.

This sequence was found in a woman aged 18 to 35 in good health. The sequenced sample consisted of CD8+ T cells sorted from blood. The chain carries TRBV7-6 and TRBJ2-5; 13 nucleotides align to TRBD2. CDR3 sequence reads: CASSHKWTSGGETQYF. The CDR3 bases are TGTGCCAGCAGCCACAAGTGGACTAGCGGGGGAGAGACCCAGTACTTC.